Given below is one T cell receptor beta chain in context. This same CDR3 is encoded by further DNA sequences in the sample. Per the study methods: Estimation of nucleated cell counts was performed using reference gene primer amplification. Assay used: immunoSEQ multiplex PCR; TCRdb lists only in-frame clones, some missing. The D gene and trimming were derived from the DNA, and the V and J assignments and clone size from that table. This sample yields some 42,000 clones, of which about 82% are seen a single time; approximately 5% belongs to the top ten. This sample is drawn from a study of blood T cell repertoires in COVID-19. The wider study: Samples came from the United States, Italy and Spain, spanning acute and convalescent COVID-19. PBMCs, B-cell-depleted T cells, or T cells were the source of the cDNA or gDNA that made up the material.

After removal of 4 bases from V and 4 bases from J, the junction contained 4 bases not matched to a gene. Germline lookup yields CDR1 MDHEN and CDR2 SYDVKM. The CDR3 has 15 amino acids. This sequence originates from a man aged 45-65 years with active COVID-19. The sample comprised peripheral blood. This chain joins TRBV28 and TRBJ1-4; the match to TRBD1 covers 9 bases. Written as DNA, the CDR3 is TGTGCCAGCAGTTCACCGGGACAGGGTAATGAAAAACTGTTTTTT. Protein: CASSSPGQGNEKLFF.